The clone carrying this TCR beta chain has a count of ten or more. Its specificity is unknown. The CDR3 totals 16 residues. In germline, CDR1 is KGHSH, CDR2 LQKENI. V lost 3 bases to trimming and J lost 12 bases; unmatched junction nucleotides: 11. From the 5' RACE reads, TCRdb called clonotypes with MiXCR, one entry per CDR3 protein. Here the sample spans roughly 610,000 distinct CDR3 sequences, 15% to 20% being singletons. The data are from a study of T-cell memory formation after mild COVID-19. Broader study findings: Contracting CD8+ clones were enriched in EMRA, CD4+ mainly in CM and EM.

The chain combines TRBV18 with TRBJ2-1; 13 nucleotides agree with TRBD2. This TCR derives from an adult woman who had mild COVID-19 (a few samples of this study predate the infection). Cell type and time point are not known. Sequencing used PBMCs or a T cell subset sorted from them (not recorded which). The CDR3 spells CASSPTQLAGGSVQFF. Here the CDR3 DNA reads TGTGCCAGCTCACCGACTCAACTAGCGGGGGGGAGTGTGCAGTTCTTC.